This TCR beta chain comes out of a study of T cell repertoires in cytomegalovirus infection. Study background: Recently identified HLA-C-restricted and well-studied HLA-B-restricted CMV epitopes were used.

This clonotype was recorded a few times. Antigen unknown. CDR3 size: 16 residues. From germline, CDR1 is SEHNR and CDR2 FQNEAQ (reference sequence). V lost 4 bases to trimming and J lost 1 base, with 16 bases between them. TCRdb fed the reads into MiXCR, producing one record per CDR3 protein. The table includes about 85,000 distinct CDR3 sequences, 40% to 50% detected once. The receptor was derived from a human donor in good health (CMV status not recorded). Some clones in this sample may be carry-over from other donors' samples. The V call is TRBV7-9, the J call TRBJ1-1, with D perhaps TRBD1 (5 bases). The sequencing used CD8+ T cells from cultured PBMCs, collected from culture after CMV antigen stimulation. The CDR3 DNA is TGTGCCAGCAGCTCACCCGGGGGAATAACGAACACTGAAGCTTTCTTT. Encoded protein: CASSSPGGITNTEAFF. The variable domain in full, completed from reference TRBV7-9 and TRBJ1-1, reads DTGVSQNPRHKITKRGQNVTFRCDPISEHNRLYWYRQTLGQGPEFLTYFQNEAQLEKSRLLSDRFSAERPKGSFSTLEIQRTEQGDSAMYLCASSSPGGITNTEAFFGQGTRLTVV.